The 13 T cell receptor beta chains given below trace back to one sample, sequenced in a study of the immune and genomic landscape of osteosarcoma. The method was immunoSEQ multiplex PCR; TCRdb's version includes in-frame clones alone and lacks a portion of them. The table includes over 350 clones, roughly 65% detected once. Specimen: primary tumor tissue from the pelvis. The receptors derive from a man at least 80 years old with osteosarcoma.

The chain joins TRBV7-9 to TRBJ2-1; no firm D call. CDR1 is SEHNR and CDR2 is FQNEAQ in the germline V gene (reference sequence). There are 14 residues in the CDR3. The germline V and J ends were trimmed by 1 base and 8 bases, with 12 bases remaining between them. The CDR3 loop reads CASSLGDGLYEQFF. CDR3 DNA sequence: TGTGCCAGCAGCTTAGGAGACGGGCTCTATGAGCAGTTCTTC.

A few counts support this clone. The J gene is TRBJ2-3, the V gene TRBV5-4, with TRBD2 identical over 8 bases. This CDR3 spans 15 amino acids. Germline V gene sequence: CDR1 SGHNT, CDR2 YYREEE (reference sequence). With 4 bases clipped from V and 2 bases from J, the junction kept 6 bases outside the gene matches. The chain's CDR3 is CASSRSGGLTDTQYF. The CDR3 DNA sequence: TGTGCCAGCAGCCGGTCGGGGGGGCTCACAGATACGCAGTATTTT.

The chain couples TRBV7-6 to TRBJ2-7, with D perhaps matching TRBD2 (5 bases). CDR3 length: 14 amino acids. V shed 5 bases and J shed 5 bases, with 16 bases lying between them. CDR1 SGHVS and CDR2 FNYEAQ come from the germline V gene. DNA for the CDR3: TGTGCCAGCAGCCCCAGTCAGAGGGTCAACGAGCAGTACTTC. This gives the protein CASSPSQRVNEQYF.

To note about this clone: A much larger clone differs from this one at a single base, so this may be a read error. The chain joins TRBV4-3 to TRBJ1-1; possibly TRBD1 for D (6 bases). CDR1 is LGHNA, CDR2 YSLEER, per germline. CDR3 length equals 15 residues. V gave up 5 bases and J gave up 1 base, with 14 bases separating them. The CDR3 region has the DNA TGCGCCAGCAGCATCCCGACAGGAGAGAACACTGAAGCTTTCTTT. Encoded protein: CASSIPTGENTEAFF.

As DNA, the CDR3 is TGCGCCAGCAGCCAAGATCCCAGGGTTGACGGTGCTTTCTTT. It codes for CASSQDPRVDGAFF. V usage is TRBV4-1 and J usage is TRBJ1-1; D perhaps matches TRBD1 (5 bases). V shed 0 bases and J shed 11 bases, with 16 bases lying between them. There are 14 residues in the CDR3. Germline CDR1 and CDR2: MGHRA and YSYEKL.

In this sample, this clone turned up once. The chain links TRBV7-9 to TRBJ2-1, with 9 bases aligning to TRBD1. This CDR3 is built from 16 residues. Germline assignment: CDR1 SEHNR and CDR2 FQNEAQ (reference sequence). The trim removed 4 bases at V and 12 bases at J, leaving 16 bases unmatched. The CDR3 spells CASSSPGTGTYVTQFF. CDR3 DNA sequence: TGTGCCAGCAGCTCCCCCGGGACAGGGACGTACGTGACGCAGTTCTTC.

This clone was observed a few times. In DNA, the CDR3 is TGTGCCTCCTGGGGGGGAATTGAAGCTTTCTTT. Its protein is CASWGGIEAFF. The chain links TRBV19 to TRBJ1-1; TRBD1 is a possible D gene (5 bases). The CDR3 consists of 11 residues. CDR1 LNHDA and CDR2 SQIVND come from the germline V gene (reference sequence). The ends were cut back, 11 bases at V and 7 bases at J, with 14 bases in the middle.

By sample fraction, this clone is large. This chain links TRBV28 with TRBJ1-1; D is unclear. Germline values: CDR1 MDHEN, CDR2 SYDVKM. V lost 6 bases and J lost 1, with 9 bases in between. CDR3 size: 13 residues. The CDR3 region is CASRPTRNTEAFF. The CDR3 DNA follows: TGTGCCAGCAGACCCACACGGAACACTGAAGCTTTCTTT.

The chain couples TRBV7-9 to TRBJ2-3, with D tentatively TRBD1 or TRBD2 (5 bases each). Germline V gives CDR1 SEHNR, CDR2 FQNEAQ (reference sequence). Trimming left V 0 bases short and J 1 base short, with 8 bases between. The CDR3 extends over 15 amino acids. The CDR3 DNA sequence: TGTGCCAGCAGCTTAGCGGTGGGGGGCACAGATACGCAGTATTTT. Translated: CASSLAVGGTDTQYF.

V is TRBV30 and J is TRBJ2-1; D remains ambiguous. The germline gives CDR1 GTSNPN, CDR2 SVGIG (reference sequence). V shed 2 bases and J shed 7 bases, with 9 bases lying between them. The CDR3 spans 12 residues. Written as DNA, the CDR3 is TGTGCCTGGAGTAAACCGACTAATGAGCAGTTCTTC. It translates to CAWSKPTNEQFF. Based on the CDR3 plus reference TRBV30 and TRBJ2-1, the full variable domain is SQTIHQWPATLVQPVGSPLSLECTVEGTSNPNLYWYRQAAGRGLQLLFYSVGIGQISSEVPQNLSASRPQDRQFILSSKKLLLSDSGFYLCAWSKPTNEQFFGPGTRLTVL.

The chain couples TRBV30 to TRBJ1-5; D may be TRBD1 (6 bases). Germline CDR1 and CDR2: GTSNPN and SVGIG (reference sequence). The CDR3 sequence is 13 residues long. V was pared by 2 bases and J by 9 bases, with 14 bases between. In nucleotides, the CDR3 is TGTGCCTGGAGTCCCAATTGGGGGCCGCCCCAGCATTTT. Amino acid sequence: CAWSPNWGPPQHF.

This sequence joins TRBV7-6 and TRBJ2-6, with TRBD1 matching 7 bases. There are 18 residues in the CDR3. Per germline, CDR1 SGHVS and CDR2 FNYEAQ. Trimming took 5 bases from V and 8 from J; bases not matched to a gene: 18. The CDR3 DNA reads TGTGCCAGCAGCGCCCGGACAGGCCTTACCTCCGAGCCCAACGTCCTGACTTTC. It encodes CASSARTGLTSEPNVLTF.

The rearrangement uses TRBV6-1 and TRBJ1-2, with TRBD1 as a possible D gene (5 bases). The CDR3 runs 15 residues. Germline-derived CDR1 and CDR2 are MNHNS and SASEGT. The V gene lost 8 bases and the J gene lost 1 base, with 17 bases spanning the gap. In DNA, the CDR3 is TGTGCCAGCTCCTATACCTTCAGGGATAACTATGGCTACACCTTC. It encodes CASSYTFRDNYGYTF.